Below are 16 T cell receptor beta chains sequenced from a single sample in a study of T cells after yellow fever vaccination. TCRdb redid the calling of the 5' RACE reads with MiXCR, one entry per CDR3 protein. The sample lists some 320,000 distinct CDR3 sequences, 8.7% occurring once. Material: PBMCs, obtained on the day of the first yellow fever vaccination. The origin of the receptors is a man in his late teens or twenties who received the YFV17D yellow fever vaccine.

The chain recombines TRBV25-1 with TRBJ2-2; 9 bases are a match to TRBD1. Trimming took 7 bases from V and 4 from J; bases not matched to a gene: 4. The CDR3 runs to 14 residues. Germline assignment: CDR1 MGHDK and CDR2 SYGVNS. The CDR3 spells CASMGQGFTGELFF. In DNA, the CDR3 is TGTGCCAGCATGGGACAGGGATTCACCGGGGAGCTGTTTTTT.

V gene TRBV12-5 combines with J gene TRBJ2-1; D may be TRBD1 or TRBD2 (5 bases each). The germline V gene encodes CDR1 LGHNT and CDR2 FRNRAP. V was shortened by 1 base and J by 1 base, with 17 bases between the two germline ends. The CDR3 totals 18 residues. This CDR3 is CASGLDPGALRSYNEQFF. CDR3 bases: TGTGCTAGTGGTTTGGACCCCGGGGCCCTACGTTCCTACAATGAGCAGTTCTTC.

The CDR3 region is CASKADSFLTDTQYF. Written as DNA, the CDR3 is TGTGCCAGCAAAGCGGACAGTTTCCTCACAGATACGCAGTATTTT. The rearrangement joins TRBV6-1 to TRBJ2-3; weak D call: TRBD1 (6 bases). The V gene lost 7 bases and the J gene lost 2 bases, with 16 bases spanning the gap. Germline-derived CDR1 and CDR2 are MNHNS and SASEGT. The CDR3 is made up of 15 amino acids.

The chain joins TRBV19 to TRBJ1-1, with a tentative D call TRBD1 (6 bases). The CDR3 extends over 15 amino acids. V was pared by 4 bases and J by 1 base, with 13 bases between. Per the germline V gene, CDR1 is LNHDA and CDR2 is SQIVND (reference sequence). CDR3 sequence: CASSTGAMWNTEAFF. In DNA form, the CDR3 reads TGTGCCAGTAGTACAGGGGCGATGTGGAACACTGAAGCTTTCTTT.

This clonotype was seen many times. V gene TRBV7-3 combines with J gene TRBJ2-2; a possible D gene is TRBD2 (5 bases). CDR3 size: 14 residues. Deletions cut 5 bases from V and 4 bases from J, with 11 bases between. Germline assignment: CDR1 SGHTA and CDR2 FQGTGA. The CDR3 region is CASSPGFPTGELFF. In nucleotides, the CDR3 is TGTGCCAGCAGCCCGGGATTCCCCACCGGGGAGCTGTTTTTT.

J is TRBJ1-5 and V is TRBV20-1; D is unresolved. The V end lost 3 bases, the J end lost 3 bases, and 12 bases lay between the germline ends. Germline V lookup: CDR1 DFQATT, CDR2 SNEGSKA (reference sequence). CDR3 size: 14 residues. CDR3 protein: CSASLQAFNQPQHF. For the CDR3, the DNA is TGCAGTGCTAGCCTCCAGGCTTTCAATCAGCCCCAGCATTTT.

This clonotype has a handful of counts. This sequence joins TRBV4-1 and TRBJ1-6; D not resolved. The V gene lost 3 bases and the J gene lost 5 bases, with 14 bases spanning the gap. In germline, CDR1 is MGHRA, CDR2 YSYEKL. There are 16 residues in the CDR3. DNA of the CDR3: TGCGCCAGCAGCCAGGCCCCCGGGCCCCATAATTCACCCCTCCACTTT. Translating it yields CASSQAPGPHNSPLHF.

This clonotype was seen more than once but under ten times. The J gene is TRBJ2-1, the V gene TRBV19; tentative D call: TRBD2 (5 bases). V shed 6 bases and J shed 4 bases, with 13 bases lying between them. Germline V CDR1 and CDR2: LNHDA, SQIVND (reference sequence). The CDR3 runs to 14 residues. The CDR3 region is CASRGELGYNEQFF. CDR3 sequence (DNA): TGTGCCAGTAGGGGAGAGCTTGGATACAATGAGCAGTTCTTC.

This clonotype was seen a few times. The chain has TRBV7-6 and TRBJ2-3; D possibly uses TRBD1 or TRBD2 (7 bases each). Trimming removed 5 bases from V and 9 bases from J, with 21 bases in between. This CDR3 is built from 15 residues. Germline assignment: CDR1 SGHVS and CDR2 FNYEAQ. The CDR3, as DNA: TGTGCCAGCAGCGAAGGGACTACGCCCAGGGGGACGCAGTATTTT. As protein: CASSEGTTPRGTQYF.

This clonotype showed up many times. The chain uses TRBV5-1 and TRBJ2-1, with 9 bases fitting TRBD2. Germline V gene data show CDR1 as SGHRS and CDR2 as YFSETQ. The CDR3 sequence is 15 residues long. The J segment lost 5 bases and the V segment lost 1 base, leaving 4 bases of the junction unmatched. CDR3 loop: CASSLLPSGDNEQFF. In DNA form, the CDR3 reads TGCGCCAGCAGCTTGTTGCCTAGCGGGGACAATGAGCAGTTCTTC.

V and J are TRBV5-1 and TRBJ2-4, with 9 bases that match TRBD2. The CDR3 covers 19 residues. V shed 2 bases, J shed 0 bases, and the junction held 12 bases outside the gene matches. Germline lookup yields CDR1 SGHRS and CDR2 YFSETQ. Here the CDR3 DNA reads TGCGCCAGCAGCTTTTCCACTCCCTTAGCGGGGGTAGCCAAAAACATTCAGTACTTC. Protein: CASSFSTPLAGVAKNIQYF.

This clonotype was counted at least ten times. The gene calls are TRBV12-3 or TRBV12-4 and TRBJ2-6; D is ambiguous. V was cut by 6 bases and J by 2 bases, with 8 bases left in between. CDR3 length: 14 residues. CDR3 in amino acids: CASSLGAGANVLTF. In DNA, the CDR3 is TGTGCCAGCAGCCTAGGTGCTGGGGCCAACGTCCTGACTTTC.

This clonotype has a handful of counts. This chain links TRBV5-6 with TRBJ2-5; D gene unclear. The germline V gene encodes CDR1 SGHDT and CDR2 YYEEEE. The CDR3 consists of 14 residues. V lost 0 bases to trimming and J lost 2 bases, with 8 bases between them. The CDR3 nucleotides read TGTGCCAGCAGCTTGGACAGCCTACAAGAGACCCAGTACTTC. This encodes CASSLDSLQETQYF.

The chain is built from TRBV7-9 and TRBJ2-5; the D gene is possibly TRBD2 (5 bases). Germline V gene data show CDR1 as SEHNR and CDR2 as FQNEAQ (reference sequence). The CDR3 sequence is 13 residues long. Trimming shortened V by 5 bases and J by 5 bases, and 12 bases separated the two germline ends. CDR3 in DNA: TGTGCCAGCAGCAGGGATTCGGGGGAGACCCAGTACTTC. Protein product: CASSRDSGETQYF.

The rearrangement joins TRBV10-3 to TRBJ2-7; no clear D gene. The germline V gene encodes CDR1 ENHRY and CDR2 SYGVKD. Trimming cost V 4 bases and J 5 bases, with 12 bases left between them. The CDR3 is made up of 13 amino acids. CDR3 loop: CAISGGSMDEQYF. The CDR3 DNA is TGTGCCATCAGTGGAGGTTCTATGGACGAGCAGTACTTC.

The chain recombines TRBV19 with TRBJ1-3, with a tentative D call TRBD1 (5 bases). CDR1 is LNHDA, CDR2 SQIVND, per germline (reference sequence). The CDR3 is 16 amino acids. V dropped 5 bases and J dropped 0 bases, with 14 bases sitting between them. The CDR3 here is CASSPGRMSSGNTIYF. The CDR3 nucleotides read TGTGCCAGTAGTCCGGGACGGATGAGCTCTGGAAACACCATATATTTT. The full variable domain, in which reference TRBV19 and TRBJ1-3 provide the parts outside the CDR3, is DGGITQSPKYLFRKEGQNVTLSCEQNLNHDAMYWYRQDPGQGLRLIYYSQIVNDFQKGDIAEGYSVSREKKESFPLTVTSAQKNPTAFYLCASSPGRMSSGNTIYFGEGSWLTVV.